The clone carrying this T cell receptor (beta chain) was recorded many times. The V end lost 7 bases, the J end lost 7 bases, and 11 bases lay between the germline ends. The CDR3 extends over 13 amino acids. TCRdb ran MiXCR on the RT-PCR reads and lists one entry per CDR3 protein. The sample holds approximately 720,000 distinct CDR3 sequences, approximately 15% seen once. The clonotype originates from a female donor in good health, serving as a healthy control. The specimen sequenced was memory CD4+ T cells from blood. This chain links TRBV12-3 or TRBV12-4 with TRBJ1-6; possible D gene TRBD1, 6 bases. CDR3 loop: CASKFGQNSPLHF. The CDR3 DNA reads as TGTGCCAGCAAATTCGGACAGAATTCACCCCTCCACTTT.